This T cell receptor (beta chain) is from a study of blood T cell repertoires in COVID-19. Study summary: COVID-19 samples, acute and convalescent, were from the United States, Italy and Spain. PBMCs, B-cell-depleted T cells, or T cells were the source of the cDNA or gDNA that made up the material.

The CDR3 has 13 amino acids. Trimming stripped 2 bases from V and 6 bases from J, with 8 bases between. The germline V gene encodes CDR1 SGHTA and CDR2 FQGNSA. Methods used by the authors: Cell counts per sample came from amplifying reference gene primers. TCRdb's table, derived via immunoSEQ multiplex PCR, lists solely in-frame clones and lacks some. Clonal size and the V and J genes are those of that table, whereas D and trimming came from the DNA. The sample carries roughly 190,000 clones, 85% recorded once. This chain uses TRBV7-2 with TRBJ1-5; D gene uncertain. The origin of this receptor is a woman aged 60-75 years with acute or convalescent COVID-19. Sequencing was carried out using peripheral blood. The CDR3 spells CASSLKGGQPQHF. CDR3 coding DNA: TGTGCCAGCAGCTTAAAGGGAGGTCAGCCCCAGCATTTT.